This TCR beta chain was retrieved from a study of blood T cell repertoires in COVID-19. Seattle enrolled patients during active infection and tracked them longitudinally. Libraries were prepared by immunoSEQ multiplex PCR; TCRdb keeps only in-frame clonotypes and omits some of them. Of approximately 290,000 clones detected, more than 65% appear once; the ten largest clones hold more than 15%. This sequence was found in a person aged 70 to 85 with COVID-19, enrolled during active disease. The sequencing input was peripheral blood.

The CDR3 region has the DNA TGTGCCAGCAGTTACGAAGCACCCTCCCTCGAGCAGTACTTC. The encoded protein is CASSYEAPSLEQYF. This chain joins TRBV27 and TRBJ2-7; no clear D. The V gene's germline CDR1 is MNHEY and CDR2 SMNVEV (reference sequence). Deletions cut 4 bases from V and 6 bases from J, with 16 bases between. This CDR3 contains 14 residues.